The 14 T cell receptor beta chains presented below share a single source sample, sequenced in a study of T cell responses to AZD1222 COVID-19 vaccine. Only in-frame clones appear in the TCRdb table, and some are missing; sequencing was by immunoSEQ multiplex PCR. The sample consists of roughly 120,000 clones, around 84% of them appearing once. Specimen: peripheral blood, collected on day 0 of AZD1222 vaccination. The receptors stem from an adult in good health.

This clone was seen only a few times. V and J are TRBV5-4 and TRBJ2-1, with 7 bases aligning to TRBD1. The CDR3 sequence is 14 residues long. Trimming cost V 2 bases and J 4 bases; bases outside gene matches: 3. Germline V CDR1 and CDR2: SGHNT, YYREEE (reference sequence). The CDR3 protein is CASSLDRAYNEQFF. The CDR3 coding sequence is TGTGCCAGCAGCTTAGACAGGGCGTACAATGAGCAGTTCTTC. Combining the CDR3 with reference TRBV5-4 and TRBJ2-1 gives the whole variable domain ETGVTQSPTHLIKTRGQQVTLRCSSQSGHNTVSWYQQALGQGPQFIFQYYREEENGRGNFPPRFSGLQFPNYSSELNVNALELDDSALYLCASSLDRAYNEQFFGPGTRLTVL.

V usage is TRBV7-9 and J usage is TRBJ2-2; D is possibly TRBD2 (5 bases). The length of the CDR3 is 17 residues. The ends were cut back, 1 base at V and 2 bases at J, with 14 bases in the middle. Per germline, CDR1 SEHNR and CDR2 FQNEAQ (reference sequence). The CDR3 loop reads CASSLGRGSRNTGELFF. The CDR3 nucleotides are TGTGCCAGCAGCTTAGGACGGGGATCCCGAAACACCGGGGAGCTGTTTTTT. Full variable domain (missing parts from reference TRBV7-9 and TRBJ2-2): DTGVSQNPRHKITKRGQNVTFRCDPISEHNRLYWYRQTLGQGPEFLTYFQNEAQLEKSRLLSDRFSAERPKGSFSTLEIQRTEQGDSAMYLCASSLGRGSRNTGELFFGEGSRLTVL.

The V gene is TRBV6-5, the J gene TRBJ1-6; the D gene is possibly TRBD1 (5 bases). Germline lookup yields CDR1 MNHEY and CDR2 SVGAGI. This CDR3 has 14 residues. V lost 6 bases, J lost 8 bases, and 14 bases lay in between. Here the CDR3 reads CASRRPGIDSPLHF. In nucleotides, the CDR3 is TGTGCCAGCAGACGACCAGGGATTGATTCACCCCTCCACTTT.

The chain carries TRBV10-3 and TRBJ2-3; D could derive from TRBD1 or TRBD2 (6 bases each). CDR1 and CDR2 (germline): ENHRY, SYGVKD. CDR3 length equals 16 residues. The germline V and J ends were trimmed by 4 bases and 1 base, with 15 bases remaining between them. The CDR3 is CAISAGARGGTDTQYF. The CDR3 coding sequence is TGTGCCATCAGTGCGGGGGCTAGAGGTGGCACAGATACGCAGTATTTT.

This chain links TRBV28 with TRBJ1-1, with 7 bases that match TRBD1. This CDR3 contains 14 residues. J lost 4 bases, V lost 6 bases, and 8 bases had no gene match. Germline lookup yields CDR1 MDHEN and CDR2 SYDVKM. This chain's CDR3 is CASSFGTVFTEAFF. In DNA form, the CDR3 reads TGTGCCAGCAGCTTCGGGACAGTCTTCACTGAAGCTTTCTTT.

The V gene is TRBV7-6, the J gene TRBJ2-6; the D gene is possibly TRBD1 (7 bases). Trimming took 0 bases from V and 4 from J, leaving 19 bases between them. The V gene's germline CDR1 is SGHVS and CDR2 FNYEAQ. CDR3 length equals 19 residues. In DNA, the CDR3 is TGTGCCAGCAGCTTAGCTTATGGAGGGGGCGCGTTGGGGGCCAACGTCCTGACTTTC. This codes for CASSLAYGGGALGANVLTF. The complete variable domain, with remaining parts taken from reference TRBV7-6 and TRBJ2-6, reads GAGVSQSPRYKVTKRGQDVALRCDPISGHVSLYWYRQALGQGPEFLTYFNYEAQQDKSGLPNDRFSAERPEGSISTLTIQRTEQRDSAMYRCASSLAYGGGALGANVLTFGAGSRLTVL.

This clone was counted once. DNA of the CDR3: TGTGCCAGTTCCTCCGGGTTGACAGATACGCAGTATTTT. Translation gives CASSSGLTDTQYF. The chain joins TRBV19 to TRBJ2-3; D gene ambiguous. The CDR3 sequence is 13 residues long. V lost 8 bases and J lost 3, with 12 bases in between. Germline V gene data show CDR1 as LNHDA and CDR2 as SQIVND (reference sequence).

This clone occurred once. This rearrangement joins TRBV10-3 to TRBJ2-3; 7 bases agree with TRBD2. V dropped 0 bases and J dropped 0; count of bases not matched to a gene: 6. Germline V gene lookup returns CDR1 ENHRY and CDR2 SYGVKD. CDR3 length: 17 amino acids. The CDR3 DNA sequence: TGTGCCATCAGTGAGTCACGCGGGAGCGCCAGCACAGATACGCAGTATTTT. Translation gives CAISESRGSASTDTQYF.

The V gene is TRBV12-3 or TRBV12-4, the J gene TRBJ1-6; D gene uncertain. There are 12 residues in the CDR3. The V end was cut by 7 bases, the J end by 10 bases, with 11 bases between. CDR3 nucleotide sequence: TGTGCCAGCAATCGGGTTGGCTCACCCCTCCACTTT. Its protein is CASNRVGSPLHF.

The rearrangement links TRBV19 to TRBJ2-1; a possible D gene is TRBD2 (6 bases). The CDR3 contains 14 residues. Germline loops: CDR1 LNHDA, CDR2 SQIVND (reference sequence). The V and J ends lost 9 bases and 6 bases respectively, with 18 bases between them. Here the CDR3 reads CASRPRGSINEQFF. The DNA for the CDR3 is TGTGCCAGCCGTCCCCGGGGGTCTATCAATGAGCAGTTCTTC.

The rearrangement links TRBV6-6 to TRBJ2-7; TRBD2 matches at 7 bases. This CDR3 region has 16 residues. The V gene end was trimmed by 3 bases and the J gene end by 0 bases; junction bases not matched to a gene: 8. Germline loops: CDR1 MNHNY, CDR2 SVGAGI (reference sequence). As DNA, the CDR3 is TGTGCCAGCAGTTATTCCCCGCGGGAGAGCTCCTACGAGCAGTACTTC. Protein: CASSYSPRESSYEQYF.

The gene calls are TRBV5-4 and TRBJ2-1, with D maybe TRBD1 (5 bases). Germline loops: CDR1 SGHNT, CDR2 YYREEE (reference sequence). V gave up 3 bases and J gave up 3 bases, with 19 bases separating them. The CDR3 extends over 17 amino acids. This chain's CDR3 is CASSSGVIGADYNEQFF. Written as DNA, the CDR3 is TGTGCCAGCAGCTCGGGCGTCATAGGGGCGGACTACAATGAGCAGTTCTTC.

The CDR3 sequence: CASSYSGENSPLHF. The CDR3 nucleotides are TGTGCCAGCAGTTACTCGGGGGAAAATTCACCCCTCCACTTT. The V and J genes are TRBV6-5 and TRBJ1-6, with D perhaps TRBD1 (5 bases). Per the germline V gene, CDR1 is MNHEY and CDR2 is SVGAGI. The V gene lost 0 bases and the J gene lost 7 bases, with 7 bases spanning the gap. The CDR3 sequence is 14 residues long.

V is TRBV28 and J is TRBJ2-7; 9 bases map to TRBD1. The CDR3 is made up of 15 amino acids. Germline CDR1 MDHEN, CDR2 SYDVKM. The junction had 5 bases not matched to a gene; V was cut back by 3 bases and J by 2 bases. The CDR3 DNA reads as TGTGCCAGCAGTTTGTTCGGGACAGGGACCTACGAGCAGTACTTC. Protein product: CASSLFGTGTYEQYF.